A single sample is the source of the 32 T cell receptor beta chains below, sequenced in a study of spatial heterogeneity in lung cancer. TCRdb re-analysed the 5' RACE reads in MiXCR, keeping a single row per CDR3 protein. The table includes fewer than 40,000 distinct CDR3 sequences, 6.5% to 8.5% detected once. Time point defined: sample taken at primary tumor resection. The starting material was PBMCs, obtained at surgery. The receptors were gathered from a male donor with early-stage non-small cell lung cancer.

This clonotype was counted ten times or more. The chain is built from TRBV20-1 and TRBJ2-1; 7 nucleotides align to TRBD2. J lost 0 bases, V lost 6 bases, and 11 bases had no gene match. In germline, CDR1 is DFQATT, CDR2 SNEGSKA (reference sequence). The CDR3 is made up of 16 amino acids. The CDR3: CSALPRGKSSYNEQFF. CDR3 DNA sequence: TGCAGTGCCCTTCCGCGGGGGAAGAGCTCCTACAATGAGCAGTTCTTC.

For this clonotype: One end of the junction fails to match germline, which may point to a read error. For the CDR3, the DNA is TGTGTCAGCAGTTTCGGGGGAAAAGTCACTGAAGCTTTCTTT. It encodes CVSSFGGKVTEAFF. The V call is TRBV28, the J call TRBJ1-1; D is perhaps TRBD1 (5 bases). The CDR3 covers 14 residues. Germline values: CDR1 MDHEN, CDR2 SYDVKM.

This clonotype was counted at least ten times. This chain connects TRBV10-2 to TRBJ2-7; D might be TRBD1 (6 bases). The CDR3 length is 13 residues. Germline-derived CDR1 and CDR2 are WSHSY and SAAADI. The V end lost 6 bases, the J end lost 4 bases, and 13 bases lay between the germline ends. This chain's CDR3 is CASSHDRSYEQYV. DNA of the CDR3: TGCGCCAGCAGCCACGACAGGTCGTACGAGCAGTACGTC.

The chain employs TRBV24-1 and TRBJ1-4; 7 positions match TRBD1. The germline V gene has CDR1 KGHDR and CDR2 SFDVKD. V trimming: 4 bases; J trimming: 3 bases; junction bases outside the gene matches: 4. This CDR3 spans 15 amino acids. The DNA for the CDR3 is TGTGCCACCAGTGACAGGACAGGACCTAATGAAAAACTGTTTTTT. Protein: CATSDRTGPNEKLFF.

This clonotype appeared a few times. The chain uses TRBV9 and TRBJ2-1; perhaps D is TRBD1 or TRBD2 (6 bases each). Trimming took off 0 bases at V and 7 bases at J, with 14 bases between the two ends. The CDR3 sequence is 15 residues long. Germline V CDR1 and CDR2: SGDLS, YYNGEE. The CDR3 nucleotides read TGTGCCAGCAGCGTAGTCGGAGGGGGGCAGAATGAGCAGTTCTTC. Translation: CASSVVGGGQNEQFF.

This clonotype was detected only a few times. The DNA of the CDR3 is TGTGCCAGCAGCAAGGGACACCCAGGGGTGAACACTGAAGCTTTCTTT. Its protein product is CASSKGHPGVNTEAFF. The V gene is TRBV27, the J gene TRBJ1-1, with D tentatively TRBD1 (6 bases). V lost 6 bases to trimming and J lost 0 bases, with 17 bases between them. The CDR3 sequence is 16 residues long. Looked up from germline, CDR1 is MNHEY and CDR2 is SMNVEV (reference sequence).

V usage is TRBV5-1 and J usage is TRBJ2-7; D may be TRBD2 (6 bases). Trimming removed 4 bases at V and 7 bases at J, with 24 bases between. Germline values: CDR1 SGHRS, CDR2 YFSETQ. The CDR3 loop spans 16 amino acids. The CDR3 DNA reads TGCGCCAGCAGCCCGGGGGTCGCCAGGAGCCGTAGTGAGCAGTACGTC. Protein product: CASSPGVARSRSEQYV.

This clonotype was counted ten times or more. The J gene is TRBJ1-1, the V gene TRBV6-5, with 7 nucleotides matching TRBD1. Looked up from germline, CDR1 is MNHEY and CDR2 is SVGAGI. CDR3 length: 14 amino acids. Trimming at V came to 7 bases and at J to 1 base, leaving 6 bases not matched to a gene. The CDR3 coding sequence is TGTGCCAGCAAACGGGACAGCTCGAACACTGAAGCTTTCTTT. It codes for CASKRDSSNTEAFF.

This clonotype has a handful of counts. CDR3 DNA sequence: TGTGCCAGCAGTCCTCAACGGGGGAGAGGGATTCAGTACTTC. Residues: CASSPQRGRGIQYF. The chain combines TRBV12-3 or TRBV12-4 with TRBJ2-4; perhaps TRBD2 as D (6 bases). V dropped 5 bases and J dropped 10 bases, with 18 bases sitting between them. CDR3 length: 14 residues.

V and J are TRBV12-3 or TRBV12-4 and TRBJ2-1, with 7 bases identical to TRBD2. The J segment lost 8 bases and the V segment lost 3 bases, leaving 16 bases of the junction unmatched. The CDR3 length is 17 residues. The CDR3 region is CASSFSSSGILVDEQFF. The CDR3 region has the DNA TGTGCCAGCAGTTTTTCCTCTAGCGGTATTCTGGTCGATGAGCAGTTCTTC.

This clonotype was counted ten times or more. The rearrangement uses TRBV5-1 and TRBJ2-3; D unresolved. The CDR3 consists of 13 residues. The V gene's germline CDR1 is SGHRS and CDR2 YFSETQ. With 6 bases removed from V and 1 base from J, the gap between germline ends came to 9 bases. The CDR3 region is CASKISGTDTQYF. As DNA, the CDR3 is TGCGCCAGCAAAATAAGCGGCACAGATACGCAGTATTTT.

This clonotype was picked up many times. This chain's CDR3 is CASSSLWDRPAFF. The CDR3 DNA is TGTGCCAGCAGTTCGTTGTGGGATCGACCAGCTTTCTTT. The chain uses TRBV6-5 and TRBJ1-1; no clear D gene. CDR1 MNHEY and CDR2 SVGAGI come from the germline V gene. The CDR3 runs 13 residues. Trimming removed 4 bases from V and 10 bases from J, with 16 bases in between.

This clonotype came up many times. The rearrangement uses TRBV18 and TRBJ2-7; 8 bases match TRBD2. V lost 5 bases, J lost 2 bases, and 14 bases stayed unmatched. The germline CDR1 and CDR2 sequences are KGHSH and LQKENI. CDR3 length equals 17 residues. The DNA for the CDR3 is TGTGCCAGCTCAGACCGGGGCGGGAGGATTAGCGCCTACGAGCAGTACGTC. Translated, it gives CASSDRGGRISAYEQYV.

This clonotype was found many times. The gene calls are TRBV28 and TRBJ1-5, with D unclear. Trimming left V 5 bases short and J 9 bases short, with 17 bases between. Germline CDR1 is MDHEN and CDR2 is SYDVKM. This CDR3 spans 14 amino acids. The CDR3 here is CASSGYRTSSPQHF. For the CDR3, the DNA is TGTGCCAGCAGTGGGTACAGAACCTCCTCGCCCCAGCATTTT.

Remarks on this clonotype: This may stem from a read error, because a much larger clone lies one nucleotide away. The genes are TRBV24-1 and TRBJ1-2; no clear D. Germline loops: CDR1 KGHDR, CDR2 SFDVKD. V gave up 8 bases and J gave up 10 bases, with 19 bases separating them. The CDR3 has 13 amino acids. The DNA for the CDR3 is TGTGCCACCAAAGGAGGCGGCCTGGAAGTCTACACCTTC. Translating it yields CATKGGGLEVYTF.

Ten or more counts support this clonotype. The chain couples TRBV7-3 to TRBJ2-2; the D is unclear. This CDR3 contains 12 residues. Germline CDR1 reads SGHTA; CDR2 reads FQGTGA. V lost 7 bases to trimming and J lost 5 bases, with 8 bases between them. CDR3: CASTLGTGELFF. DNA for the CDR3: TGTGCCAGCACCTTGGGAACCGGGGAGCTGTTTTTT.

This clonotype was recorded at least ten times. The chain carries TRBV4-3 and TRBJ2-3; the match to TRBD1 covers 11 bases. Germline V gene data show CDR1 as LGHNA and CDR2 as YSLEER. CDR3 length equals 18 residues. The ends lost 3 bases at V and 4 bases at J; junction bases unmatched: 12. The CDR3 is CASSHAPSGQGAADTQYF. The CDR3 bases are TGCGCCAGCAGCCATGCTCCCTCCGGACAGGGGGCAGCAGATACGCAGTATTTT.

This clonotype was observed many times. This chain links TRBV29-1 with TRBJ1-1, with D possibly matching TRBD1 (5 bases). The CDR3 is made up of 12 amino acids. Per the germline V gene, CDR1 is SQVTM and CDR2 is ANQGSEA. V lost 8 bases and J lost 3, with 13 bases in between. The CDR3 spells CSSRWGDTEAFF. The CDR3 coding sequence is TGCAGCTCCCGATGGGGGGACACTGAAGCTTTCTTT.

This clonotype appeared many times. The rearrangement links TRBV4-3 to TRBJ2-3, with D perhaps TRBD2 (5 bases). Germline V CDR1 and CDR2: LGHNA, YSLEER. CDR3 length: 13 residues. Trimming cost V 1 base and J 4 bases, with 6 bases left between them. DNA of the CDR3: TGCGCCAGCAGCCAAGTGGGAGCAGATACGCAGTATTTT. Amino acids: CASSQVGADTQYF.

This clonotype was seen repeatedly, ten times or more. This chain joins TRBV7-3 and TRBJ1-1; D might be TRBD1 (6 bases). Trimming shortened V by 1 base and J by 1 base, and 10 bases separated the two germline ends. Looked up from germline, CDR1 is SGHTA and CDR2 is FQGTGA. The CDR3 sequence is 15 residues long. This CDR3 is CASSLRRQENTEAFF. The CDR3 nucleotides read TGTGCCAGCAGCTTAAGACGACAGGAGAACACTGAAGCTTTCTTT.

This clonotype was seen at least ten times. This CDR3 is CASSSDPRSYEQYF. The CDR3 DNA reads as TGCGCCAGCAGCTCGGACCCGAGGTCCTACGAGCAGTACTTC. The gene calls are TRBV5-1 and TRBJ2-7; D not resolved. V lost 3 bases and J 1 base, leaving 11 bases between the germline ends. The CDR3 spans 14 residues. Germline CDR1 and CDR2: SGHRS and YFSETQ. The variable domain in full, completed from reference TRBV5-1 and TRBJ2-7, reads KAGVTQTPRYLIKTRGQQVTLSCSPISGHRSVSWYQQTPGQGLQFLFEYFSETQRNKGNFPGRFSGRQFSNSRSEMNVSTLELGDSALYLCASSSDPRSYEQYFGPGTRLTVT.

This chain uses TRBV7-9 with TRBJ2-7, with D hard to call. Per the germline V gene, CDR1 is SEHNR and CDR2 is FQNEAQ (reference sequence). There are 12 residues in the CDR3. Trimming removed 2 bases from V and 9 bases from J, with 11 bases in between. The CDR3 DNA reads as TGTGCCAGCAGCTTATACCCCCTCGGGCAGTACGTC. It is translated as CASSLYPLGQYV.

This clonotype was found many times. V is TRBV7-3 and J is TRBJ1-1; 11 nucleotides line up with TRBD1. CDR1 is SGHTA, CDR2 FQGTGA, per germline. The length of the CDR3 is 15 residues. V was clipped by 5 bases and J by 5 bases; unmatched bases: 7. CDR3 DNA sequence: TGTGCCAGCAGCCCGCGGACAGGGGGCTCGACTGAAGCTTTCTTT. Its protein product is CASSPRTGGSTEAFF.

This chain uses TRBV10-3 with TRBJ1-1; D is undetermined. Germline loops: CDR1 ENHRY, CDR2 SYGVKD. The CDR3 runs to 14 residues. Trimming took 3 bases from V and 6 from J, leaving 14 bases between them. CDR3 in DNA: TGTGCCATCAGTGAAGGGAAGGCCCCCGCTGAAGCTTTCTTT. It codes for CAISEGKAPAEAFF.

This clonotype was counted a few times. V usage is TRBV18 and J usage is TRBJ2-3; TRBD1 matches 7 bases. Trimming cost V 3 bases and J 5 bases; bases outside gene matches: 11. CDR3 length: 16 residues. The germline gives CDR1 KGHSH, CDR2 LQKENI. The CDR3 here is CASSPRVGRGQDTQYF. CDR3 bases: TGTGCCAGCTCACCTCGTGTCGGAAGGGGGCAAGATACGCAGTATTTT.

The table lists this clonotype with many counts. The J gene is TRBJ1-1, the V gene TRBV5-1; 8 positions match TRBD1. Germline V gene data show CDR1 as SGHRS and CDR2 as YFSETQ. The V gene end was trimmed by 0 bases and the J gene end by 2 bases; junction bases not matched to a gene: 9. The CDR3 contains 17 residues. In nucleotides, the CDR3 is TGCGCCAGCAGCTTGGGGGCTCAACAGGGGGTAAACACTGAAGCTTTCTTT. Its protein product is CASSLGAQQGVNTEAFF.

CDR3 protein: CSARPSGGVTGELFF. CDR3 in DNA: TGCAGTGCTAGGCCCTCAGGGGGCGTCACCGGGGAGCTGTTTTTT. This chain connects TRBV20-1 to TRBJ2-2, with 8 positions matching TRBD1. V lost 3 bases and J lost 4; bases outside the gene matches: 7. Germline V gene sequence: CDR1 DFQATT, CDR2 SNEGSKA (reference sequence). This CDR3 is built from 15 residues.

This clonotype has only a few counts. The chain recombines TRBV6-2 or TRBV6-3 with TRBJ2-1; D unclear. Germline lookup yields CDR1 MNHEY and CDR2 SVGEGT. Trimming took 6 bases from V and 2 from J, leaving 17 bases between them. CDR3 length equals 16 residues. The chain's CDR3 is CASSTTRAATYNEQFF. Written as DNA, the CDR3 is TGTGCCAGCAGCACCACTCGGGCGGCAACCTACAATGAGCAGTTCTTC.

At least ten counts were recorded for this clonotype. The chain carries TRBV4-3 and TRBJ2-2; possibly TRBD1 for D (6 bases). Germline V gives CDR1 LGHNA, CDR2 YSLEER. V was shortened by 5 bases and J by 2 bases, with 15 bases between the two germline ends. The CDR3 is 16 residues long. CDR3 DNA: TGCGCCAGCAGCGCAGAACAGGGCCCTAACACCGGGGAGCTGTTTTTT. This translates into CASSAEQGPNTGELFF.

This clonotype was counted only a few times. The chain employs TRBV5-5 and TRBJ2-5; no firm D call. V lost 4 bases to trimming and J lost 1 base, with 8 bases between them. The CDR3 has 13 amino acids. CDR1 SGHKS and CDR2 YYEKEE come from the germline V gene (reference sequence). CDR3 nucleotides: TGTGCCAGCAGCACCCGGACCCAAGAGACCCAGTACTTC. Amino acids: CASSTRTQETQYF.

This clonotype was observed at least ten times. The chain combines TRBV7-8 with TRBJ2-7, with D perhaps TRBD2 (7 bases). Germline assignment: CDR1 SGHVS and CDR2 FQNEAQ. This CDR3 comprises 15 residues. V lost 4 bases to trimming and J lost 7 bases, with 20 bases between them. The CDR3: CASSSGGGQAWEQYF. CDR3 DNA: TGTGCCAGCAGCTCCGGCGGGGGCCAAGCCTGGGAGCAGTACTTC.

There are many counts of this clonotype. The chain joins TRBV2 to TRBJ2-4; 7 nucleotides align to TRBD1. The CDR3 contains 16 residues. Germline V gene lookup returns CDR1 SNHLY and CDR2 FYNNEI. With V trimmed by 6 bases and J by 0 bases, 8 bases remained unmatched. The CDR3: CASRRGTARAKNIQYF. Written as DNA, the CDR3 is TGTGCCAGCAGGAGAGGGACAGCAAGAGCCAAAAACATTCAGTACTTC.